The source of this T cell receptor beta chain is a study of blood T cell repertoires in COVID-19. Study at large: COVID-19 samples, acute and convalescent, were from the United States, Italy and Spain. Sources were T cells, B-cell-depleted T cells, or PBMCs; the material itself was cDNA or gDNA.

In the authors' methods: Amplification from reference gene primers served as the basis for estimated nucleated cell counts. Method: immunoSEQ multiplex PCR; TCRdb's copy keeps in-frame clones and lacks some. Clonal size and the V and J genes are those of that table, whereas D and trimming came from the DNA. The sample yields 84,000 or so clones, about 83% seen once. The receptor was isolated from an elderly woman with acute or convalescent COVID-19. Sequencing input: peripheral blood.

The CDR3 reads CASSTPTGAYNEQFF. CDR3 DNA sequence: TGTGCCAGCAGTACGCCGACAGGGGCCTACAATGAGCAGTTCTTC. The V gene is TRBV28, the J gene TRBJ2-1, with 8 positions matching TRBD1. The ends lost 5 bases at V and 2 bases at J; junction bases unmatched: 5. The CDR3 sequence is 15 residues long. Germline V gene lookup returns CDR1 MDHEN and CDR2 SYDVKM.